These T cell receptor beta chains were read from a single sample in a study of molecular identifiers for immune sequencing clone quantification. MiXCR was run by TCRdb on the PCR reads, yielding one entry per CDR3 protein. The table includes about 100,000 distinct CDR3 sequences, 21% detected once. The sample consisted of naive CD8+ T cells from blood, with Jurkat cell RNA spiked in. Source of these receptors: a human donor in good health. Some libraries in this study had Jurkat cell RNA spiked in. Both conserved end residues are part of each CDR3. The D gene is left open where the match is weak. Size tells how often a clone was seen (once, few, many) or the class of an expanded clone, and some rows leave it out.

CDR3aa | CDR3nt | d_gene | v_gene | abundance | j_gene
CASSVPPGAANTGELFF | TGTGCCAGCAGCGTTCCCCCAGGAGCGGCGAACACCGGGGAGCTGTTTTTT | . | TRBV9 | . | TRBJ2-2
CASRQGQLNTEAFF | TGTGCCAGCAGGCAAGGACAGCTGAACACTGAAGCTTTCTTT | . | TRBV12-3/TRBV12-4 | . | TRBJ1-1
CASSFEGVNEKLFF | TGTGCCAGCAGTTTCGAGGGGGTGAATGAAAAACTGTTTTTT | . | TRBV12-3/TRBV12-4 | many | TRBJ1-4
CATRTGLYQETQYF | TGTGCCACCCGGACAGGGCTGTACCAAGAGACCCAGTACTTC | TRBD1 | TRBV10-3 | many | TRBJ2-5
CASSLYREQDAGYF | TGTGCCAGCAGTTTGTATCGAGAACAGGACGCCGGGTACTTC | . | TRBV28 | many | TRBJ2-7
CASSIVRESTDTQYF | TGTGCCAGTAGTATAGTGCGGGAGAGCACAGATACGCAGTATTTT | TRBD2 | TRBV19 | many | TRBJ2-3
CSASSGERYEQYF | TGCAGTGCTAGTTCGGGGGAGCGCTACGAGCAGTACTTC | . | TRBV20-1 | many | TRBJ2-7
CASSHSTGSGELFF | TGTGCCAGCAGCCACAGTACAGGGAGTGGGGAGCTGTTTTTT | . | TRBV7-9 | many | TRBJ2-2
CATSSGTYYEQYF | TGTGCCACCAGCAGTGGCACGTACTACGAGCAGTACTTC | . | TRBV15 | few | TRBJ2-7
CASSFKLNYEQYF | TGTGCCAGCAGTTTTAAGCTAAACTACGAGCAGTACTTC | . | TRBV27 | many | TRBJ2-7
CASSSRAAGELFF | TGTGCCAGCAGTTCCAGGGCGGCTGGGGAGCTGTTTTTT | . | TRBV6-5 | many | TRBJ2-2
CSGRLGNKNTQYF | TGCAGCGGTAGGCTAGGGAATAAGAATACGCAGTATTTT | . | TRBV29-1 | many | TRBJ2-3
CASQGTDQETQYF | TGTGCCAGTCAAGGGACAGATCAAGAGACCCAGTACTTC | TRBD1 | TRBV19 | many | TRBJ2-5
CASSFPGDLAKNIQYF | TGTGCCAGCAGTTTCCCGGGGGACCTAGCCAAAAACATTCAGTACTTC | . | TRBV27 | many | TRBJ2-4
CASSNRTVLTEAFF | TGTGCCAGCTCAAATCGGACAGTCCTCACTGAAGCTTTCTTT | . | TRBV18 | many | TRBJ1-1
CASRLADTQYF | TGTGCCAGCAGGTTGGCGGATACGCAGTATTTT | . | TRBV13 | many | TRBJ2-3
CASSLDQNYYEQYF | TGTGCCAGCAGCTTAGATCAAAACTACTACGAGCAGTACTTC | . | TRBV11-2 | . | TRBJ2-7
CASTPRADLTGEQFF | TGTGCCAGCACCCCCAGGGCTGACCTCACGGGTGAGCAGTTCTTC | . | TRBV6-5 | . | TRBJ2-1
CSPRGGEKLFF | TGCAGCCCACGAGGGGGGGAAAAACTGTTTTTT | . | TRBV29-1 | many | TRBJ1-4
CASRPTGEDTQYF | TGTGCCAGCAGACCAACAGGGGAAGATACGCAGTATTTT | TRBD1 | TRBV6-2/TRBV6-3 | many | TRBJ2-3
CAISESHGPVGDTQYF | TGTGCCATCAGTGAGTCGCACGGACCCGTGGGAGATACGCAGTATTTT | . | TRBV10-3 | many | TRBJ2-3
CASGDRNSYNEQFF | TGTGCCAGCGGAGACAGGAACTCCTACAATGAGCAGTTCTTC | . | TRBV5-6 | many | TRBJ2-1
CASVPKSSYEQYF | TGTGCCAGCGTTCCGAAAAGCTCCTACGAGCAGTACTTC | . | TRBV7-9 | many | TRBJ2-7
CASSQESDTQYF | TGTGCCAGCAGCCAAGAGTCAGATACGCAGTATTTT | . | TRBV3-1 | many | TRBJ2-3
CASSRQGRDSDYTF | TGTGCCAGCTCTCGACAGGGGAGGGACTCCGACTACACCTTC | TRBD1 | TRBV5-3 | many | TRBJ1-2
CASSQDYQTRGYTF | TGTGCCAGCAGCCAGGACTACCAAACTAGGGGCTACACCTTC | . | TRBV3-1 | . | TRBJ1-2
CASSLAGSGGPVKTQYF | TGTGCCAGCAGCTTAGCGGGTAGCGGGGGACCCGTGAAGACCCAGTACTTC | TRBD2 | TRBV7-9 | . | TRBJ2-5
CASSLDILETQYF | TGTGCCAGCAGTTTAGACATCTTAGAGACCCAGTACTTC | . | TRBV12-3/TRBV12-4 | . | TRBJ2-5
CASSHPGGNQPQHF | TGTGCCAGCAGCCACCCAGGGGGCAATCAGCCCCAGCATTTT | . | TRBV12-3/TRBV12-4 | many | TRBJ1-5
CASSPQGARTEAFF | TGTGCCAGCAGTCCACAGGGGGCGCGAACTGAAGCTTTCTTT | TRBD1 | TRBV27 | many | TRBJ1-1
CATSPMVGGQSYEQYF | TGTGCCACCAGCCCAATGGTTGGTGGACAGAGCTACGAGCAGTACTTC | . | TRBV15 | many | TRBJ2-7
CAAGAGATEAFF | TGTGCCGCCGGGGCGGGGGCCACTGAAGCTTTCTTT | . | TRBV12-3/TRBV12-4 | . | TRBJ1-1
CSARPRGTGELFF | TGCAGTGCTAGACCCAGGGGCACCGGGGAGCTGTTTTTT | . | TRBV20-1 | many | TRBJ2-2
CASSGDTSTDTQYF | TGTGCCAGCAGTGGGGACACTAGCACAGATACGCAGTATTTT | . | TRBV2 | many | TRBJ2-3
CASSGTGQGLGEQYF | TGTGCCAGCAGTGGGACGGGACAGGGTTTGGGCGAGCAGTACTTC | TRBD1 | TRBV27 | . | TRBJ2-7
CSAIGLAENTGELFF | TGCAGTGCTATAGGTCTAGCCGAGAACACCGGGGAGCTGTTTTTT | . | TRBV20-1 | few | TRBJ2-2